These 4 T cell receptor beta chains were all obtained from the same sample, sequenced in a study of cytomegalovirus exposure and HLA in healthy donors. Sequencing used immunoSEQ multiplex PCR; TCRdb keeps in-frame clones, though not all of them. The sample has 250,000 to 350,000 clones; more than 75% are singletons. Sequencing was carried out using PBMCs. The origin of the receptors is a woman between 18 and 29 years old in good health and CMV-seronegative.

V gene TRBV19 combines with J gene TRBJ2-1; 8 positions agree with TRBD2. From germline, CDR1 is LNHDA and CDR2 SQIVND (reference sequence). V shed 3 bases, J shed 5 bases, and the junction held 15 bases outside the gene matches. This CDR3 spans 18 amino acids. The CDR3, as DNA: TGTGCCAGTAGTATCGGTAGCGGGAATATAATACCCAACAATGAGCAGTTCTTC. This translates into CASSIGSGNIIPNNEQFF.

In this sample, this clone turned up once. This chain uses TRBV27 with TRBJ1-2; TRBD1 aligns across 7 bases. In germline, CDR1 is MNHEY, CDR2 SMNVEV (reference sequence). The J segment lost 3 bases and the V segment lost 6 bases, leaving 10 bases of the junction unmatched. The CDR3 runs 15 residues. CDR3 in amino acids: CASRYRDSGDYGYTF. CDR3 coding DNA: TGTGCCAGCAGGTATCGGGACAGTGGGGACTATGGCTACACCTTC.

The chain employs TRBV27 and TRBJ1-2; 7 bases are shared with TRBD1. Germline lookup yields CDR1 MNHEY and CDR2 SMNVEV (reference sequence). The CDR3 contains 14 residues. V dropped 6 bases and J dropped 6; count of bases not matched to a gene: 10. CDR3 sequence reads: CASSPSTGEDGYTF. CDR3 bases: TGTGCCAGCAGCCCATCCACAGGGGAAGATGGCTACACCTTC.

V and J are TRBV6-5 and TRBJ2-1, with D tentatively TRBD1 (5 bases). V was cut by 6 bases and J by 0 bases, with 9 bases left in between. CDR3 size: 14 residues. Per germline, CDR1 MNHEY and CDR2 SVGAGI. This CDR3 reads CASRFQGSYNEQFF. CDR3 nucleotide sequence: TGTGCCAGCAGGTTCCAGGGCTCCTACAATGAGCAGTTCTTC.